Shown below are 30 T cell receptor beta chains from a single sample sequenced in a study of blood T cell repertoires in COVID-19. Measured with immunoSEQ multiplex PCR; TCRdb has only the in-frame clones, and not every one. The sample comprises around 180,000 clones, around 80% of which are singletons, and 17% rests with the top ten. The sequenced material came from PBMCs or T cells enriched from blood (not recorded which). These receptors originate from a woman aged 50 to 60 with acute COVID-19.

V and J are TRBV14 and TRBJ1-2; 8 bases are a match to TRBD1. V was clipped by 4 bases and J by 4 bases; unmatched bases: 11. This CDR3 has 16 residues. Germline CDR1 SGHDN, CDR2 FVKESK. CDR3 DNA: TGTGCCAGCAGCCCCAGGGGGCTCCAATCTGCCTATGGCTACACCTTC. Its translation: CASSPRGLQSAYGYTF.

The J gene is TRBJ1-2, the V gene TRBV6-5; D gene unclear. The V gene's germline CDR1 is MNHEY and CDR2 SVGAGI. V was shortened by 5 bases and J by 3 bases, with 10 bases between the two germline ends. The CDR3 is 13 amino acids. The CDR3 bases are TGTGCCAGCAGTCGTTCACAGTACTATGGCTACACCTTC. The encoded protein is CASSRSQYYGYTF.

This clone occurred a few times. The CDR3 nucleotides are TGTGCCAGCAGTGAGGGGCATAGCAATCAGCCCCAGCATTTT. It specifies CASSEGHSNQPQHF. The chain recombines TRBV25-1 with TRBJ1-5; a possible D gene is TRBD1 (5 bases). The germline V gene encodes CDR1 MGHDK and CDR2 SYGVNS. Trimming removed 3 bases at V and 0 bases at J, with 6 bases between. CDR3 size: 14 residues.

The chain carries TRBV5-1 and TRBJ1-4; no clear D. This CDR3 has 14 residues. V gave up 1 base and J gave up 8 bases, with 12 bases separating them. CDR1 is SGHRS and CDR2 is YFSETQ in the germline V gene. The CDR3 reads CASSLTGSREKLFF. Here the CDR3 DNA reads TGCGCCAGCAGCTTGACGGGGTCGCGGGAAAAACTGTTTTTT.

Only one count was recorded for this clone. The chain recombines TRBV28 with TRBJ1-6, with a weak D call TRBD1 (6 bases). The V end was cut by 3 bases, the J end by 6 bases, with 9 bases between. The CDR3 has 14 amino acids. Per germline, CDR1 MDHEN and CDR2 SYDVKM. CDR3 sequence reads: CASSFLDSNSPLHF. The CDR3 DNA is TGTGCCAGCAGTTTCTTGGACAGTAATTCACCCCTCCACTTT.

This chain connects TRBV6-5 to TRBJ2-5, with TRBD2 identical over 9 bases. This CDR3 is built from 16 residues. V lost 2 bases and J lost 1; bases outside the gene matches: 5. The germline V gene has CDR1 MNHEY and CDR2 SVGAGI. In nucleotides, the CDR3 is TGTGCCAGCAGTTACAGTAGCGGGGGCGGCCAAGAGACCCAGTACTTC. This codes for CASSYSSGGGQETQYF.

The rearrangement joins TRBV5-1 to TRBJ2-1; perhaps TRBD2 as D (7 bases). The CDR3 length is 15 residues. In germline, CDR1 is SGHRS, CDR2 YFSETQ. Trimming took 3 bases from V and 4 from J, leaving 14 bases between them. The CDR3 sequence is CASSSEGGLYNEQFF. In DNA, the CDR3 is TGCGCCAGCAGCTCCGAGGGGGGGCTTTACAATGAGCAGTTCTTC.

This rearrangement joins TRBV18 to TRBJ2-2; possibly TRBD2 for D (5 bases). The CDR3 is 14 amino acids. The germline V gene encodes CDR1 KGHSH and CDR2 LQKENI. Trimming shortened V by 5 bases and J by 3 bases, and 10 bases separated the two germline ends. Here the CDR3 reads CASSTGADTGELFF. The CDR3 coding sequence is TGTGCCAGCTCAACCGGAGCGGACACCGGGGAGCTGTTTTTT.

This chain uses TRBV29-1 with TRBJ1-1; perhaps TRBD1 as D (5 bases). The V end lost 1 base, the J end lost 6 bases, and 12 bases lay between the germline ends. The germline V gene has CDR1 SQVTM and CDR2 ANQGSEA. The CDR3 is made up of 13 amino acids. The CDR3 reads CSVEGYRRSEAFF. The CDR3 DNA is TGCAGCGTTGAAGGGTACAGGCGGTCTGAAGCTTTCTTT.

Notes on this clone: The sample has other DNA sequences that encode this CDR3 too. This chain connects TRBV28 to TRBJ1-1; the D is unclear. Germline V CDR1 and CDR2: MDHEN, SYDVKM. The V gene lost 3 bases and the J gene lost 1 base, with 6 bases spanning the gap. The CDR3 is 13 residues long. Here the CDR3 reads CASSLRQNTEAFF. In DNA form, the CDR3 reads TGTGCCAGCAGTTTGAGGCAGAACACTGAAGCTTTCTTT.

This clone occurred a few times. The chain employs TRBV5-4 and TRBJ1-2; 9 bases are shared with TRBD1. With 0 bases clipped from V and 6 bases from J, the junction kept 0 bases outside the gene matches. Germline V gives CDR1 SGHNT, CDR2 YYREEE (reference sequence). The CDR3 sequence is 13 residues long. CDR3 region: CASSLDRGHGYTF. Written as DNA, the CDR3 is TGTGCCAGCAGCTTGGACAGGGGGCATGGCTACACCTTC. Based on the CDR3 plus reference TRBV5-4 and TRBJ1-2, the full variable domain is ETGVTQSPTHLIKTRGQQVTLRCSSQSGHNTVSWYQQALGQGPQFIFQYYREEENGRGNFPPRFSGLQFPNYSSELNVNALELDDSALYLCASSLDRGHGYTFGSGTRLTVV.

This clone occurred a few times. At the DNA level, this CDR3 is encoded by other sequences in the same sample as well. The chain has TRBV2 and TRBJ1-5; 8 nucleotides match TRBD1. Unmatched junction bases numbered 0, after V lost 1 base and J lost 4 bases. The length of the CDR3 is 14 residues. Germline CDR1 is SNHLY and CDR2 is FYNNEI. The CDR3 reads CASSEDRGNQPQHF. The CDR3 bases are TGTGCCAGCAGTGAAGACAGGGGGAATCAGCCCCAGCATTTT.

The chain joins TRBV2 to TRBJ2-7; D gene ambiguous. Germline values: CDR1 SNHLY, CDR2 FYNNEI. The V gene lost 6 bases and the J gene lost 0 bases, with 15 bases spanning the gap. The CDR3 consists of 15 residues. CDR3 residues: CASSPRLSLSYEQYV. DNA of the CDR3: TGTGCCAGCAGCCCCAGGCTTTCCCTCTCCTACGAGCAGTACGTC.

The rearrangement joins TRBV6-4 to TRBJ1-2, with D possibly being TRBD1 (5 bases). In germline, CDR1 is MRHNA, CDR2 SNTAGT. The CDR3 length is 13 residues. The ends were cut back, 6 bases at V and 6 bases at J, with 14 bases in the middle. CDR3 sequence: CASSAGQGHGYTF. The CDR3 DNA reads as TGTGCCAGCAGCGCGGGGCAGGGACATGGCTACACCTTC.

This clone was detected a few times. This chain links TRBV19 with TRBJ1-2; TRBD1 is a possible D gene (6 bases). Germline V CDR1 and CDR2: LNHDA, SQIVND (reference sequence). Trimming left V 9 bases short and J 6 bases short, with 23 bases between. The CDR3 runs to 15 residues. CDR3 in amino acids: CASQSREQGPHGYTF. The CDR3 nucleotides are TGTGCCAGCCAAAGCCGAGAGCAGGGGCCCCATGGCTACACCTTC. Full variable domain (rest looked up from reference TRBV19 and TRBJ1-2): DGGITQSPKYLFRKEGQNVTLSCEQNLNHDAMYWYRQDPGQGLRLIYYSQIVNDFQKGDIAEGYSVSREKKESFPLTVTSAQKNPTAFYLCASQSREQGPHGYTFGSGTRLTVV.

This clone was counted a single time. The rearrangement joins TRBV7-9 to TRBJ1-6; D remains unclear. The CDR3 runs 17 residues. V was trimmed by 1 base and J by 2 bases, leaving 12 bases between them. Per germline, CDR1 SEHNR and CDR2 FQNEAQ (reference sequence). The CDR3 bases are TGTGCCAGCAGCTTAGGAGAGGGCCCCGCCTATAATTCACCCCTCCACTTT. Residues: CASSLGEGPAYNSPLHF.

The rearrangement uses TRBV19 and TRBJ2-3; possibly TRBD2 for D (7 bases). The V and J ends lost 1 base and 6 bases respectively, with 14 bases between them. CDR3 size: 15 residues. CDR1 and CDR2 (germline): LNHDA, SQIVND (reference sequence). The CDR3 reads CASSIGGGAGDTQYF. For the CDR3, the DNA is TGTGCCAGTAGTATAGGTGGGGGGGCCGGGGATACGCAGTATTTT.

The rearrangement joins TRBV7-2 to TRBJ1-5; no clear D gene. The V gene's germline CDR1 is SGHTA and CDR2 FQGNSA. The ends were cut back, 7 bases at V and 7 bases at J, with 11 bases in the middle. The CDR3 is 12 amino acids. CDR3 loop: CASTKEAQPQHF. The CDR3 bases are TGTGCCAGCACAAAGGAGGCACAGCCCCAGCATTTT.

This sequence joins TRBV5-5 and TRBJ2-2, with D possibly being TRBD2 (7 bases). This CDR3 is built from 16 residues. Germline assignment: CDR1 SGHKS and CDR2 YYEKEE (reference sequence). The V gene lost 0 bases and the J gene lost 3 bases, with 12 bases spanning the gap. CDR3 sequence reads: CASSLGAGAYTGELFF. The CDR3 DNA sequence: TGTGCCAGCAGCTTGGGGGCGGGGGCGTACACCGGGGAGCTGTTTTTT.

This chain links TRBV5-1 with TRBJ2-1; TRBD1 might be the D (5 bases). CDR3 size: 11 residues. Germline lookup yields CDR1 SGHRS and CDR2 YFSETQ. V lost 6 bases and J 8 bases, leaving 9 bases between the germline ends. The CDR3 bases are TGCGCCAGCACATTGACAGATGAGCAGTTCTTC. Translation: CASTLTDEQFF.

There are a few counts of this clone. V is TRBV28 and J is TRBJ2-1, with D uncertain. V dropped 3 bases and J dropped 10 bases, with 10 bases sitting between them. Germline loops: CDR1 MDHEN, CDR2 SYDVKM. This CDR3 has 12 amino acids. CDR3 residues: CASSFSGLEQFF. Here the CDR3 DNA reads TGTGCCAGCAGTTTTAGTGGTCTCGAGCAGTTCTTC.

Only one count was recorded for this clone. The chain carries TRBV6-5 and TRBJ2-1; 12 bases align to TRBD2. Germline trimming cut 6 bases from V and 5 bases from J; bases unmatched to any gene: 5. Per the germline V gene, CDR1 is MNHEY and CDR2 is SVGAGI. The CDR3 has 15 amino acids. Here the CDR3 DNA reads TGTGCCAGCAGGAACGGACTAGCGGGAAACAATGAGCAGTTCTTC. Its protein product is CASRNGLAGNNEQFF.

The chain links TRBV11-3 to TRBJ2-7; 11 bases agree with TRBD1. The V gene's germline CDR1 is SGHNT and CDR2 YENEEA. This CDR3 comprises 16 residues. V was pared by 5 bases and J by 6 bases, with 12 bases of the junction left unmatched. For the CDR3, the DNA is TGTGCCAGCAGCGTTAGGGGGACAGGGGGTTCGAGCGAGCAGTACGTC. Amino acid sequence: CASSVRGTGGSSEQYV.

The chain carries TRBV7-9 and TRBJ2-2, with D possibly matching TRBD1 (5 bases). This CDR3 region has 17 residues. Germline assignment: CDR1 SEHNR and CDR2 FQNEAQ (reference sequence). V was cut by 2 bases and J by 7 bases, with 20 bases left in between. CDR3: CASSLSTDSYSRGELFF. The CDR3 nucleotides are TGTGCCAGCAGCTTATCTACTGACAGCTACTCTCGCGGGGAGCTGTTTTTT.

The chain carries TRBV3-1 (or the pseudogene TRBV3-2) and TRBJ1-1; 7 bases agree with TRBD1. J gave up 7 bases and V 3 bases, and 5 bases lay outside the gene matches. This CDR3 comprises 13 residues. The germline CDR1 and CDR2 sequences are LGHDT and YNNKEL (reference sequence). CDR3 sequence reads: CASSHGDRHEAFF. The CDR3 DNA follows: TGTGCCAGCAGCCACGGGGACAGACATGAAGCTTTCTTT.

The table lists this clone with a count of one. The rearrangement uses TRBV28 and TRBJ1-4; D remains ambiguous. The germline CDR1 and CDR2 sequences are MDHEN and SYDVKM. There are 14 residues in the CDR3. V gave up 6 bases and J gave up 6 bases, with 14 bases separating them. This chain's CDR3 is CASSSTGFDEKLFF. DNA for the CDR3: TGTGCCAGCAGCAGTACGGGGTTCGATGAAAAACTGTTTTTT.

This rearrangement joins TRBV5-1 to TRBJ2-3; TRBD2 matches 10 bases. With 3 bases clipped from V and 3 bases from J, the junction kept 10 bases outside the gene matches. The CDR3 is made up of 17 amino acids. Germline CDR1 SGHRS, CDR2 YFSETQ. The CDR3 sequence is CASSWRTSGGETDTQYF. The DNA for the CDR3 is TGCGCCAGCAGCTGGCGGACTAGCGGAGGAGAAACAGATACGCAGTATTTT.

The CDR3 nucleotides read TGTGCCACCGCCACCGGGACTAGCGGGGGAACAGATACGCAGTATTTT. Translated: CATATGTSGGTDTQYF. The V and J genes are TRBV24-1 and TRBJ2-3; 14 nucleotides agree with TRBD2. The CDR3 covers 16 residues. The V gene's germline CDR1 is KGHDR and CDR2 SFDVKD. V trimming: 9 bases; J trimming: 3 bases; junction bases outside the gene matches: 7.

About this clone itself: The same CDR3 also results from other DNA sequences found in this sample. The chain joins TRBV7-3 to TRBJ2-1; maybe TRBD2 (6 bases). Deletions cut 4 bases from V and 8 bases from J, with 6 bases between. The CDR3 has 11 residues. Per the germline V gene, CDR1 is SGHTA and CDR2 is FQGTGA. DNA of the CDR3: TGTGCCAGCAGCTCTAGCGATGAGCAGTTCTTC. Amino acids: CASSSSDEQFF.

This clone was counted a few times. The CDR3 reads CASSYSIGRNTEAFF. The CDR3 DNA sequence: TGTGCCAGCAGTTACTCGATCGGTAGGAACACTGAAGCTTTCTTT. The V gene is TRBV6-5, the J gene TRBJ1-1; D is uncertain. Germline V gene lookup returns CDR1 MNHEY and CDR2 SVGAGI. The V end lost 0 bases, the J end lost 1 base, and 9 bases lay between the germline ends. This CDR3 has 15 residues.